A selection of T cell receptor beta chains follows, all from one sample in a study of neoadjuvant anti-PD-1 for oral cavity cancer. Data came from immunoSEQ multiplex PCR; TCRdb stores just in-frame clones and leaves some out. Of about 72,000 clones detected, about 85% appear once; the ten largest clones hold around 3.2%. The source was PBMCs, collected after nivolumab (anti-PD-1) treatment. All receptors derive from a person aged 35-80 years with oral cavity squamous cell carcinoma. The CDR3 runs from the conserved cysteine through the conserved F or W. A D gene is named only where the DNA matches it firmly. Clone size is given for some rows only: seen once, a few or many times, or a class if the clone is expanded.

CASSNRGFASGEQYF TGCGCCAGCAGCAACAGGGGTTTCGCTTCTGGCGAGCAGTACTTC TRBJ2-7 TRBV5-1 NA TRBD1
CASSRGGGTASYEQYF TGTGCCAGCAGCAGAGGGGGCGGGACAGCCTCCTACGAGCAGTACTTC TRBJ2-7 TRBV7-9 NA NA
CASGVDRYTDTQYF TGTGCCAGCGGAGTAGATAGATACACAGATACGCAGTATTTT TRBJ2-3 TRBV5-4 NA NA
CASSLTLTDYGYTF TGTGCCAGCAGCTTAACTCTTACGGACTATGGCTACACCTTC TRBJ1-2 TRBV6-5 NA NA
CASSLGDSSYNEQFF TGCGCCAGCAGCTTGGGAGACAGCTCCTACAATGAGCAGTTCTTC TRBJ2-1 TRBV5-1 NA NA
CASSLDTPPIYEQYF TGTGCCAGCAGTTTGGACACCCCCCCAATCTACGAGCAGTACTTC TRBJ2-7 TRBV28 once NA
CASSEARSNYGYTF TGTGCCAGCAGTGAAGCACGGAGTAACTATGGCTACACCTTC TRBJ1-2 TRBV6-1 NA NA
CASSDPRAAASYEQYF TGTGCCAGTAGTGACCCCAGGGCGGCAGCCTCCTACGAGCAGTACTTC TRBJ2-7 TRBV19 few NA
CASSQVEETQYF TGCGCCAGCAGCCAAGTTGAAGAGACCCAGTACTTC TRBJ2-5 TRBV4-1 NA NA
CASSVGPGMDEKLFF TGTGCCAGCAGCGTAGGGCCAGGGATGGATGAAAAACTGTTTTTT TRBJ1-4 TRBV9 NA NA
CASSPTGLLAPYEQYF TGTGCCAGCAGCCCCACGGGACTACTAGCTCCCTACGAGCAGTACTTC TRBJ2-7 TRBV13 few TRBD2
CSVGGTPNEQFF TGCAGCGTTGGGGGGACGCCTAATGAGCAGTTCTTC TRBJ2-1 TRBV29-1 NA NA
CASSERASGREGTQYF TGCGCCAGCAGTGAGCGGGCTAGCGGGAGGGAAGGGACCCAGTACTTC TRBJ2-5 TRBV10-2 NA TRBD2
CASSFTSGYNEQFF TGTGCCAGCAGCTTCACTAGCGGTTACAATGAGCAGTTCTTC TRBJ2-1 TRBV7-6 NA TRBD2
CASSLFSSRGISYEQYF TGTGCCAGCAGTTTGTTCTCTAGCAGGGGAATTTCCTACGAGCAGTACTTC TRBJ2-7 TRBV28 NA NA
CASSVVAGELFF TGTGCCAGCAGCGTAGTAGCCGGGGAGCTGTTTTTT TRBJ2-2 TRBV9 NA NA
CASSLGTGQVYEQYF TGCGCCAGCAGCTTGGGGACAGGCCAAGTCTACGAGCAGTACTTC TRBJ2-7 TRBV5-1 NA TRBD1